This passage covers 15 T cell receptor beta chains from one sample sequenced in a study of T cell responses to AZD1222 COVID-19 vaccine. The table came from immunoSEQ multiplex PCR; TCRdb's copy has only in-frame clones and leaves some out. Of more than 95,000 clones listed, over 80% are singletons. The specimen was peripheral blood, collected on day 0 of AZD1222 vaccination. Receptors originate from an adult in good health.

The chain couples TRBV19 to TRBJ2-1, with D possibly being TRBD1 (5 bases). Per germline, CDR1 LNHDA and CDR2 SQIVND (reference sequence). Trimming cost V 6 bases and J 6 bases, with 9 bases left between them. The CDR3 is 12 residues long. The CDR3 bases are TGTGCCAGTAGCGCTAGGGGCAATGAGCAGTTCTTC. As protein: CASSARGNEQFF.

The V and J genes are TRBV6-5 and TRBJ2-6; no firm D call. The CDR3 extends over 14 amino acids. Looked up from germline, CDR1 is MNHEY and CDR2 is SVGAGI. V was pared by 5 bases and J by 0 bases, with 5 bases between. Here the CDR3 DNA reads TGTGCCAGCAGTCGGAGCTCTGGGGCCAACGTCCTGACTTTC. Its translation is CASSRSSGANVLTF.

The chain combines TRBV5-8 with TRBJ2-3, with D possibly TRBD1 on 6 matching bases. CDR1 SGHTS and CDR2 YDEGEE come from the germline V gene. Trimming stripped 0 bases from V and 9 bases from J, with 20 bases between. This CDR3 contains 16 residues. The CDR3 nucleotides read TGTGCCAGCAGCTTGGATGGGGGCCTAGCCCCCGTCACGCAGTATTTT. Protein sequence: CASSLDGGLAPVTQYF.

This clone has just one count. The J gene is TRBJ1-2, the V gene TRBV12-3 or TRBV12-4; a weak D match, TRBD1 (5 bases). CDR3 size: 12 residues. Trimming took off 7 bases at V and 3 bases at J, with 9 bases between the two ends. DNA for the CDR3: TGTGCCAGCACTGGGGGGTACTATGGCTACACCTTC. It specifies CASTGGYYGYTF.

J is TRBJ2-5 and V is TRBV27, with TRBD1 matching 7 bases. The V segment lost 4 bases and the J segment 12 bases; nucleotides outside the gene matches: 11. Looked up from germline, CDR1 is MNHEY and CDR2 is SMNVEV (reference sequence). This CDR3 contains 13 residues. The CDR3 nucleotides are TGTGCCAGCAGTTCTGGGACAGTTCGCAGGGAGTACTTC. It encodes CASSSGTVRREYF.

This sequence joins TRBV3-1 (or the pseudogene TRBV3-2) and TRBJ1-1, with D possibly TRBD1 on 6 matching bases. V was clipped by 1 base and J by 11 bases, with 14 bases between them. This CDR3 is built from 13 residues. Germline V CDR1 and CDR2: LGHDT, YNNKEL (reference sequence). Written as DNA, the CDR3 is TGTGCCAGCAGCCAAGCCCAACAGGGTGGGGCTTTCTTT. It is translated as CASSQAQQGGAFF.

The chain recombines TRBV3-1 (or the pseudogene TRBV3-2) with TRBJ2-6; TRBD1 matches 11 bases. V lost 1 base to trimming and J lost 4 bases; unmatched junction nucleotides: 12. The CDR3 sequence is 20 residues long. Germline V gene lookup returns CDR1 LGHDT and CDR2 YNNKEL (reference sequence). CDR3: CASSQGKGQGATWGANVLTF. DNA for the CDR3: TGTGCCAGCAGCCAAGGGAAAGGACAGGGGGCGACCTGGGGGGCCAACGTCCTGACTTTC.

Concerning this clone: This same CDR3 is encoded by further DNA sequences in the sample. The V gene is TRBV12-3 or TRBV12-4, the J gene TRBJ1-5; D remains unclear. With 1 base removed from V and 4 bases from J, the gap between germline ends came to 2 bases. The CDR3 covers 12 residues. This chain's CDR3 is CASSLGNQPQHF. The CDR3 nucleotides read TGTGCCAGCAGTTTAGGGAATCAGCCCCAGCATTTT.

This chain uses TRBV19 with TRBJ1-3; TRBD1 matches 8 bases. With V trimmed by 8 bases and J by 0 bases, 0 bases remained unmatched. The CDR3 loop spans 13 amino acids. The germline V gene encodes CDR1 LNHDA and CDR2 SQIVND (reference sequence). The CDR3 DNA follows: TGTGCCAGTGACAGGGGCTCTGGAAACACCATATATTTT. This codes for CASDRGSGNTIYF.

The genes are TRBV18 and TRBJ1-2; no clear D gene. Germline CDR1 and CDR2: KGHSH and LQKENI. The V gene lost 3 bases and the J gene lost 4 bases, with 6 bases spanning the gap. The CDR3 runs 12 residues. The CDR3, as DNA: TGTGCCAGCTCACCGTCCGGCTATGGCTACACCTTC. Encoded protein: CASSPSGYGYTF.

The CDR3 nucleotides read TGTGCCAGCAGCCGAAGCCACAATTTAGCGCAGAGGAGCTATGGCTACACCTTC. Translation: CASSRSHNLAQRSYGYTF. This chain joins TRBV6-6 and TRBJ1-2; D is undetermined. The V end lost 6 bases, the J end lost 4 bases, and 27 bases lay between the germline ends. The CDR3 has 18 residues. Germline V gene sequence: CDR1 MNHNY, CDR2 SVGAGI (reference sequence).

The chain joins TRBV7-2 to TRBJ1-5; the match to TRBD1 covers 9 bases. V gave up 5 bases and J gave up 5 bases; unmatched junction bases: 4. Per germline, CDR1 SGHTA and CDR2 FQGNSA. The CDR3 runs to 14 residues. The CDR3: CASSTRQGDQPQHF. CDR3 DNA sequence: TGTGCCAGCAGCACTCGACAGGGGGATCAGCCCCAGCATTTT.

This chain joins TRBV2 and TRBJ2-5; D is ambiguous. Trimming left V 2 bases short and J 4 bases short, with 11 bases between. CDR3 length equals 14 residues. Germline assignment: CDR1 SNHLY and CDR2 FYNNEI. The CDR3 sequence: CASSEPITRETQYF. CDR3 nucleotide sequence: TGTGCCAGCAGTGAACCTATCACCAGAGAGACCCAGTACTTC.

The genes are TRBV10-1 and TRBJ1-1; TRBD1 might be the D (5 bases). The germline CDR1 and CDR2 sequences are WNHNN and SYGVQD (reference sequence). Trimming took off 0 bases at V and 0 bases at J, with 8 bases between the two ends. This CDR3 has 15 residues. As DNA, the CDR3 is TGCGCCAGCAGTGAGTCGCAGGGCATGAACACTGAAGCTTTCTTT. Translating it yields CASSESQGMNTEAFF.

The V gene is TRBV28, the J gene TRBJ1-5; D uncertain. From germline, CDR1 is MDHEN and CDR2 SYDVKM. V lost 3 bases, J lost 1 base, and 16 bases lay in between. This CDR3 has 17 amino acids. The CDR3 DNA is TGTGCCAGCAGTTTTTGGTACGGCGATGACAGCAATCAGCCCCAGCATTTT. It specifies CASSFWYGDDSNQPQHF. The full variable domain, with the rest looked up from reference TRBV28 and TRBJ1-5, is DVKVTQSSRYLVKRTGEKVFLECVQDMDHENMFWYRQDPGLGLRLIYFSYDVKMKEKGDIPEGYSVSREKKERFSLILESASTNQTSMYLCASSFWYGDDSNQPQHFGDGTRLSIL.